What follows are 4 T cell receptor beta chains derived from one specimen sequenced in a study of shared clonotypes between healthy human individuals. Generated by immunoSEQ multiplex PCR, the TCRdb table keeps only in-frame clones and is missing some. The table records approximately 720,000 clones, more than 70% of them present only once. Sequencing used memory CD4+ T cells sorted from blood. The subset here: CD45RA-negative fraction. The source of these receptors is a woman in her 30s in good health.

The J gene is TRBJ2-7, the V gene TRBV28; D might be TRBD1 or TRBD2, each matching 5 bases. Germline lookup yields CDR1 MDHEN and CDR2 SYDVKM. The CDR3 contains 15 residues. The V end lost 3 bases, the J end lost 5 bases, and 17 bases lay between the germline ends. The CDR3 bases are TGTGCCAGCAGTTTCGCCGGAGGCAGGGTGCACGAGCAGTACTTC. Translation gives CASSFAGGRVHEQYF. Full variable domain (rest looked up from reference TRBV28 and TRBJ2-7): DVKVTQSSRYLVKRTGEKVFLECVQDMDHENMFWYRQDPGLGLRLIYFSYDVKMKEKGDIPEGYSVSREKKERFSLILESASTNQTSMYLCASSFAGGRVHEQYFGPGTRLTVT.

The chain joins TRBV18 to TRBJ2-6; 11 positions match TRBD1. This CDR3 region has 16 residues. CDR1 and CDR2 (germline): KGHSH, LQKENI. Trimming took 5 bases from V and 3 from J; bases not matched to a gene: 3. Here the CDR3 DNA reads TGTGCCAGCTCAAGGACAGGGGGCATTGGGGCCAACGTCCTGACTTTC. It encodes CASSRTGGIGANVLTF.

The chain combines TRBV5-1 with TRBJ1-1; 11 bases are a match to TRBD1. Germline CDR1 SGHRS, CDR2 YFSETQ. V shed 0 bases, J shed 4 bases, and the junction held 5 bases outside the gene matches. This CDR3 is 16 amino acids long. This CDR3 reads CASSLVLGTGGTEAFF. The CDR3 DNA follows: TGCGCCAGCAGCTTGGTCTTAGGGACAGGGGGCACTGAAGCTTTCTTT. The whole variable domain, filled in from reference TRBV5-1 and TRBJ1-1, reads KAGVTQTPRYLIKTRGQQVTLSCSPISGHRSVSWYQQTPGQGLQFLFEYFSETQRNKGNFPGRFSGRQFSNSRSEMNVSTLELGDSALYLCASSLVLGTGGTEAFFGQGTRLTVV.

About this clone itself: A single base is all that separates this from a far larger clone, so a read error is likely. The same CDR3 can be traced to other DNA sequences in this sample. The V call is TRBV4-1, the J call TRBJ1-1, with D uncertain. V was trimmed by 0 bases and J by 2 bases, leaving 7 bases between them. Germline V CDR1 and CDR2: MGHRA, YSYEKL. This CDR3 comprises 14 residues. This chain's CDR3 is CASSQEDGNTEAFF. DNA for the CDR3: TGCGCCAGCAGCCAAGAGGACGGCAACACTGAAGCTTTCTTT.